This record covers a single T cell receptor beta chain. Its antigen remains unknown. These data come from a study of beta chain features in type 1 diabetes. Study in general: Cell yields, gender and age were similar in healthy donors and patients.

The germline gives CDR1 SGHDN, CDR2 FVKESK. The CDR3 extends over 15 amino acids. V gave up 2 bases and J gave up 5 bases; unmatched junction bases: 6. The study's findings and limits: TCRB CDR3 length was moderately but significantly reduced in all four CD4+ subsets of Type 1 diabetes patients.

The study reverse transcribed the entire isolated RNA, so it sequenced expressed TCRB transcripts. Profiling relied on immunoSEQ multiplex PCR, and the TCRdb table lists in-frame clones only, not all of them. The data show 600,000 to 650,000 clones, around a sixth seen once. This receptor was identified in a young man in good health. The sequencing sample was made of naive CD4+ T cells from blood. V is TRBV14 and J is TRBJ1-2, with 9 bases identical to TRBD1. CDR3 loop: CASSQFQGTGYGYTF. CDR3 in DNA: TGTGCCAGCAGCCAATTCCAGGGGACAGGGTATGGCTACACCTTC.